This T cell receptor beta chain emerged from a study of identical twins. This clonotype was counted between two and nine times. One entry per CDR3 protein, called by TCRdb with MiXCR from the 5' RACE reads. The table has 520,000 or so distinct CDR3 sequences, approximately 22% seen once. Germline V gene data show CDR1 as SGHAT and CDR2 as FQNNGV. This CDR3 region has 20 residues. V shed 2 bases and J 1 base; nucleotides not matched to a gene: 12. The same sample was also used in a study of T cells expressing NK-cell markers. According to that study: Sequencing covered eight donors, seven HCMV-seropositive and one seronegative. Several of the experiments relied on an anti-gamma-delta TCR antibody so that only alpha-beta TCR T cells were sorted.

The sequence was collected from a young woman in good health. J is TRBJ2-5 and V is TRBV11-2; 14 bases agree with TRBD2. Sequencing was carried out using CD4+ T cells sorted from blood. CDR3 region: CASSLRSSRTSGGSQETQYF. The DNA for the CDR3 is TGTGCCAGCAGCTTAAGATCTTCGAGGACTAGCGGGGGGTCCCAAGAGACCCAGTACTTC.